This TCR beta chain was identified in a study of beta chain features in type 1 diabetes. Study observations and caveats: VDJ junctions from type 1 diabetes patients carried fewer insertions and larger deletions. Reads derived from cDNA could over-represent cells showing high TCR expression.

This clone was seen only a few times. Its antigen is as yet unknown. The CDR3 covers 15 residues. The V gene end was trimmed by 1 base and the J gene end by 2 bases; junction bases not matched to a gene: 4. Germline V lookup: CDR1 KGHSH, CDR2 LQKENI. Every bit of the isolated RNA underwent reverse transcription, so sequencing read expressed TCRB transcripts. Data came from immunoSEQ multiplex PCR; TCRdb stores just in-frame clones and leaves some out. This sample has 20,000 to 30,000 clones, with roughly 69% found just once. Cells sorted by CD45RO/CCR7/CD25/CD127/CD95/CD27 comprised CD4+ naive, central memory, regulatory and stem cell-like memory cells.

The chain employs TRBV18 and TRBJ1-2; 7 bases agree with TRBD1. The clonotype was recovered from a woman aged 40 to 49 in good health. Sample: Tregs from blood. The CDR3 here is CASSPLMGQNYGYTF. The CDR3 DNA follows: TGTGCCAGCTCACCACTGATGGGACAGAACTATGGCTACACCTTC.